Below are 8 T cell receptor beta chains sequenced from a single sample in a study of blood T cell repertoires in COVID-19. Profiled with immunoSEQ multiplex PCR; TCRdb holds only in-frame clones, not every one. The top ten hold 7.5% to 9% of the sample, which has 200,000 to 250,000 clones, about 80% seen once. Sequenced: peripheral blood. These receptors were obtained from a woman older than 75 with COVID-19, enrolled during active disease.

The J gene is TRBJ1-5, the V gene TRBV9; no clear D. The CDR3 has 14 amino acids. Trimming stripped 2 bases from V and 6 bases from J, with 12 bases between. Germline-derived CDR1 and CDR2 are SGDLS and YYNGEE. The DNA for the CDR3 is TGTGCCAGCAGCGTGGAGGCGGCCAGTCAGCCCCAGCATTTT. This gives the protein CASSVEAASQPQHF.

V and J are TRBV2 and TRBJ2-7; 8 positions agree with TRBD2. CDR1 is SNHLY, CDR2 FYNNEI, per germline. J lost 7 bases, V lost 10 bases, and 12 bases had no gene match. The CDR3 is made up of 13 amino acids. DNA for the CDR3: TGTGCCACTTCCGGGACTAGTCGGTTGGAGCAGTACTTC. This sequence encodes CATSGTSRLEQYF.

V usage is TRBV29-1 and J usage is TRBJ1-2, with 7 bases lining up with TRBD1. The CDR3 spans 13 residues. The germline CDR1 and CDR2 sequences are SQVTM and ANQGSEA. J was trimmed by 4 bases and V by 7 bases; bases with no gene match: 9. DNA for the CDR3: TGCAGCGCCGGGACAGTCTCTAGCTATGGCTACACCTTC. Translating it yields CSAGTVSSYGYTF.

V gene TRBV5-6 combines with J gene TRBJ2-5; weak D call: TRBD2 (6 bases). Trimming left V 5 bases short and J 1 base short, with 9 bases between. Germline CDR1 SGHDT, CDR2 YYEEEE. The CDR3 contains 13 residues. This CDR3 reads CASSSGVQETQYF. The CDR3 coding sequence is TGTGCCAGCAGTTCGGGGGTCCAAGAGACCCAGTACTTC. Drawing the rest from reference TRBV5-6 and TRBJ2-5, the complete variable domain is DAGVTQSPTHLIKTRGQQVTLRCSPKSGHDTVSWYQQALGQGPQFIFQYYEEEERQRGNFPDRFSGHQFPNYSSELNVNALLLGDSALYLCASSSGVQETQYFGPGTRLLVL.

The CDR3 region has the DNA TGTGCCAGCAGGACAGGAATCTCTGGAAACACCATATATTTT. Amino acid sequence: CASRTGISGNTIYF. The chain has TRBV6-5 and TRBJ1-3; TRBD1 is a possible D gene (6 bases). Germline V gene lookup returns CDR1 MNHEY and CDR2 SVGAGI. Trimming took 6 bases from V and 0 from J, leaving 9 bases between them. CDR3 length equals 14 residues.

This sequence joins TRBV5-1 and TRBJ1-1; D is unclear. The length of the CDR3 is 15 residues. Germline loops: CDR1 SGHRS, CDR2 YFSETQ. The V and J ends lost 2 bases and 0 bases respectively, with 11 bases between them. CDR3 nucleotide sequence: TGCGCCAGCAGCTTTGGTGGCCCCATGAACACTGAAGCTTTCTTT. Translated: CASSFGGPMNTEAFF.

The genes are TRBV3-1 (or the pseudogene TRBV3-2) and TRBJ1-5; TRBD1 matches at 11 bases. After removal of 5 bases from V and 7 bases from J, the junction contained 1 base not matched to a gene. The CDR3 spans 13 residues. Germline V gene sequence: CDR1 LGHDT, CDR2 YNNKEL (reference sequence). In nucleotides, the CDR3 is TGTGCCAGCAGCGGGGACAGGGGGCAGCCCCAGCATTTT. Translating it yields CASSGDRGQPQHF.

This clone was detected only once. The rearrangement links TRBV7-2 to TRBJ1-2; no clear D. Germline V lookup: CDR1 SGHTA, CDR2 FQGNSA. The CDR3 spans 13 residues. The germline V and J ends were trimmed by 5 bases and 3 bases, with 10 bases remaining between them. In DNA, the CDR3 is TGTGCCAGCAGCCTCCCTCGGGACTATGGCTACACCTTC. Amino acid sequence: CASSLPRDYGYTF.